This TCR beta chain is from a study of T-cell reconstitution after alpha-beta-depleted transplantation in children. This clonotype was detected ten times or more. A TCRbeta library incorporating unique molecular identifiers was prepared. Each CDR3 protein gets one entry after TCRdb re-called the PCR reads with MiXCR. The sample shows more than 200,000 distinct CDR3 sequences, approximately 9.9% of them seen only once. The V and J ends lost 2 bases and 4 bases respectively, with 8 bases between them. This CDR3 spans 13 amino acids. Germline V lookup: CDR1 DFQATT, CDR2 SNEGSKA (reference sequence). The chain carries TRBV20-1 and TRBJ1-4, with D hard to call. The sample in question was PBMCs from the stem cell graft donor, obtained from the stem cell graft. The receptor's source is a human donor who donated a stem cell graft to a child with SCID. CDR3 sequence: CSARQENNEKLFF. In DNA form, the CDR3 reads TGCAGTGCTAGACAGGAGAATAATGAAAAACTGTTTTTT.